This passage covers 10 T cell receptor beta chains from one sample sequenced in a study of T cell responses to AZD1222 COVID-19 vaccine. Sequenced by immunoSEQ multiplex PCR; TCRdb stores in-frame clones only, minus some. The sample yields approximately 150,000 clones, about 90% seen once. The sequences come from peripheral blood, collected 28 days after the second AZD1222 dose. The source of these receptors is an adult who received the AZD1222 COVID-19 vaccine.

In its sample, this clone was seen once. CDR3 residues: CASSLDARPGTDTQYF. Written as DNA, the CDR3 is TGTGCCAGCAGCTTAGATGCCCGCCCGGGAACAGATACGCAGTATTTT. This sequence joins TRBV11-3 and TRBJ2-3; weak D call: TRBD2 (5 bases). This CDR3 is built from 16 residues. Germline V CDR1 and CDR2: SGHNT, YENEEA. Trimming pared 0 bases from V and 3 bases from J, leaving 13 bases between.

This clone was detected only once. This chain connects TRBV5-6 to TRBJ2-3, with 11 bases aligning to TRBD1. The V and J ends lost 7 bases and 1 base, in that order; junction bases with no gene match: 2. CDR1 SGHDT and CDR2 YYEEEE come from the germline V gene. CDR3 length: 14 residues. The CDR3 sequence: CASGQGAGTDTQYF. The CDR3, as DNA: TGTGCCAGCGGACAGGGGGCTGGCACAGATACGCAGTATTTT.

This clone was detected only once. This chain connects TRBV2 to TRBJ1-5, with unresolved D. Per the germline V gene, CDR1 is SNHLY and CDR2 is FYNNEI. This CDR3 is built from 15 residues. Trimming took off 1 base at V and 2 bases at J, with 9 bases between the two ends. The CDR3 DNA reads TGTGCCAGCAGTGAAGAGGCAACAGGCAATCAGCCCCAGCATTTT. Translated: CASSEEATGNQPQHF.

The rearrangement joins TRBV25-1 to TRBJ2-5, with 7 bases aligning to TRBD1. Per germline, CDR1 MGHDK and CDR2 SYGVNS. The CDR3 sequence is 15 residues long. V dropped 6 bases and J dropped 1; count of bases not matched to a gene: 8. The CDR3 reads CASSRVGTVQETQYF. In DNA, the CDR3 is TGTGCCAGCAGCCGAGTCGGGACAGTCCAAGAGACCCAGTACTTC.

In this sample, this clone turned up once. V gene TRBV28 combines with J gene TRBJ1-5, with 7 bases matching TRBD1. The trim removed 6 bases at V and 7 bases at J, leaving 9 bases unmatched. Germline V gene lookup returns CDR1 MDHEN and CDR2 SYDVKM. This CDR3 is 14 amino acids long. CDR3 nucleotides: TGTGCCAGCAGCCAGGGACAGCCCACGCAGCCCCAGCATTTT. The encoded protein is CASSQGQPTQPQHF.

The CDR3 DNA follows: TGTGCCAGCAGCTCAGCGACAGGGAGCTCCTACAATGAGCAGTTCTTC. This gives the protein CASSSATGSSYNEQFF. The rearrangement uses TRBV11-1 and TRBJ2-1; 7 bases line up with TRBD1. Germline CDR1 is SGHAT and CDR2 is FQDESV (reference sequence). This CDR3 spans 16 amino acids. After removal of 4 bases from V and 0 bases from J, the junction contained 6 bases not matched to a gene.

V usage is TRBV11-1 and J usage is TRBJ1-2; possibly TRBD1 for D (6 bases). Germline V gene lookup returns CDR1 SGHAT and CDR2 FQDESV (reference sequence). Trimming removed 0 bases from V and 8 bases from J, with 10 bases in between. The CDR3 is 13 amino acids. The CDR3 nucleotides read TGTGCCAGCAGCTTAGCGGGACACCGAGGCTACACCTTC. Protein product: CASSLAGHRGYTF.

The chain is built from TRBV7-2 and TRBJ1-5; D uncertain. CDR1 is SGHTA, CDR2 FQGNSA, per germline. The CDR3 consists of 12 residues. V dropped 6 bases and J dropped 3 bases, with 6 bases sitting between them. The CDR3 DNA is TGTGCCAGCAGTTCCTACAATCAGCCCCAGCATTTT. Its translation is CASSSYNQPQHF.

This clone was seen a few times. The chain is built from TRBV2 and TRBJ2-7, with D possibly being TRBD2 (5 bases). V was pared by 1 base and J by 1 base, with 14 bases between. The CDR3 loop spans 16 amino acids. Per the germline V gene, CDR1 is SNHLY and CDR2 is FYNNEI. CDR3 sequence: CASSEERAGLSYEQYF. The CDR3 DNA is TGTGCCAGCAGTGAAGAGAGGGCAGGCCTTTCCTACGAGCAGTACTTC.

This clone has just one count. The genes are TRBV28 and TRBJ1-3; 7 positions match TRBD1. The V gene's germline CDR1 is MDHEN and CDR2 SYDVKM. The CDR3 extends over 16 amino acids. V gave up 6 bases and J gave up 2 bases; unmatched junction bases: 10. CDR3 in DNA: TGTGCCAGCAGCATAGGGGGCGGGCCAGCTGGAAACACCATATATTTT. Residues: CASSIGGGPAGNTIYF.